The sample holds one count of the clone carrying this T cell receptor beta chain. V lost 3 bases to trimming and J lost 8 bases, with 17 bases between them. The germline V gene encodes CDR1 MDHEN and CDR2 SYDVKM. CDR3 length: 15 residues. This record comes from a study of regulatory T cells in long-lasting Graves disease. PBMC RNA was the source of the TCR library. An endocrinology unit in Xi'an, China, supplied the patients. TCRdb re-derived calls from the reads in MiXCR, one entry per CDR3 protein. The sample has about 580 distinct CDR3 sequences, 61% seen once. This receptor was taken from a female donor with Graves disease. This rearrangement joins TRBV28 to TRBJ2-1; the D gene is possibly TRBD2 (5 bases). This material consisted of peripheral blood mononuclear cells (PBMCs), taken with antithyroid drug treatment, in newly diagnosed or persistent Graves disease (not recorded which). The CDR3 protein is CASSFGELLKDEQFF. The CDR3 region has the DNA TGTGCCAGCAGTTTCGGGGAGTTACTAAAGGATGAGCAGTTCTTC.